This TCR beta chain was sequenced for a study of cytomegalovirus exposure and HLA in healthy donors (dated by TCRdb to 2017 to 2019). In terms of the full investigation: According to a later analysis, one platform produced both the roughly 110 validation repertoires and the 670 or so repertoires of the first cohort. To predict cytomegalovirus infection status, the study brought together high-throughput TCR immunosequencing, statistical association of individual TCRs with disease status, and machine learning. The study aimed to test whether cataloging public T cell receptors could reveal signatures of past pathogen exposure. In addition to the first cohort of approximately 650 subjects, a separate validation cohort of over 90 different subjects was used.

The donors belonged to the validation cohort of approximately 130 subjects, which was separate from the roughly 700-subject first cohort. A note on this clone: Its recognized antigen is unknown. No per-base quality is available; no much larger clone lies one base away.

The paper's findings and limits, for the study overall: A few of the identified cytomegalovirus-associated TCR beta chains were confirmed in vitro to be specific for cytomegalovirus antigens. It was suggested by the authors that the approach could potentially be generalized to other disease states and immunological phenotypes. A later analysis had no HLA typing for the validation cohort, so co-occurrence there was scored across all 120 repertoires. A later analysis found that TCRs clustered in the first cohort also tended to co-occur in the 120 or so validation repertoires, with approximately 93% of cluster scores above 0. Across donors, most TCR sequences were observed very rarely, whereas some public TCRs were present in many individuals. In both the original and validation cohorts, the classifier was reported to diagnose cytomegalovirus status with high specificity and sensitivity. In the study, some 180 TCR beta chains were listed as associated with cytomegalovirus.

The germline V gene specifies ENHRY as CDR1 and SYGVKD as CDR2. The CDR3 covers 14 residues, taking in both the cysteine and the phenylalanine. Kept here is only the CDR3 DNA, which spans 42 bases and is read in frame from base 1. V and J are trimmed by 7 bases and 6 bases, and the gene matches miss 10 bases of the junction. Library preparation was by the immunoSEQ multiplex PCR assay. The study's processing was this. A statistical classification framework was built for diagnosing cytomegalovirus status from the catalog of TCR beta chain sequences. TCRdb mirrors the immuneACCESS table, restricted to in-frame sequences. Some clones are absent from its copies; in checked studies, under half trace to an unresolved V gene, and the reason for the others is unknown. V and J calls and clone size are those listed in that table; D and trimming were worked out from the DNA. This sample holds more than 120,000 clones; around 84% were observed only once. Under 9% of the sample is taken by the ten largest.

Sequencing input: PBMCs. The chain uses TRBV10-3 and TRBJ1-2, and 8 bases in between align with TRBD1. The clonotype was recovered from a man younger than 30 in good health and CMV-seropositive. The CDR3 has the sequence CAIKPDRGGNGYTF. The nucleotides read TGTGCCATCAAACCAGACAGGGGAGGGAATGGCTACACCTTC.